Sequencing of this TCR beta chain was carried out in a study of regulatory T cells in long-lasting Graves disease. The CDR3 spans 17 residues. V shed 5 bases and J 0 bases; nucleotides not matched to a gene: 12. CDR1 is DFQATT and CDR2 is SNEGSKA in the germline V gene (reference sequence). Time point defined: newly diagnosed GD, antithyroid drugs for less than 3 months. PBMC RNA was the source of the TCR library. Construction of TCR beta libraries relied on iRepertoire HTBI primers and on Arm-PCR targeting CDR3 regions. TCRdb processed the multiplex PCR reads anew with MiXCR; each CDR3 protein has one entry. The sample has about 440,000 distinct CDR3 sequences; more than 12% are singletons. The data also belong to a second study, concerning T cells in Graves' hyperthyroidism and ophthalmopathy.

The TCR comes from a woman younger than 45 with Graves disease. The chain combines TRBV20-1 with TRBJ2-7, with TRBD2 identical over 11 bases. Specimen: peripheral blood mononuclear cells (PBMCs), collected at new diagnosis, from a patient treated with antithyroid drugs. CDR3 residues: CSALGLAGPRGSYEQYF. The CDR3 nucleotides read TGCAGTGCTCTAGGACTAGCGGGCCCCAGAGGCTCCTACGAGCAGTACTTC.